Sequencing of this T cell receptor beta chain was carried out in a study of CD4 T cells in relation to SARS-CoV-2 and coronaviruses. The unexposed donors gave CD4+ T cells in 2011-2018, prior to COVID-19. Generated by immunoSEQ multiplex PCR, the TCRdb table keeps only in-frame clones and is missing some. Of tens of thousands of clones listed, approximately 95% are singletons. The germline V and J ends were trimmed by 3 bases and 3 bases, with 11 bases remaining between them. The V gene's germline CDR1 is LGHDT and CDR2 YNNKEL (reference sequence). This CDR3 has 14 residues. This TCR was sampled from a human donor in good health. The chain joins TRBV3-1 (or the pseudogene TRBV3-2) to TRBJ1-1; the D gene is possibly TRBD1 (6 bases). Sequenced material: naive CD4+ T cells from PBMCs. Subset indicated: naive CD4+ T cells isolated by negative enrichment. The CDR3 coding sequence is TGTGCCAGCAGCCACGAGGGGGTTCACACTGAAGCTTTCTTT. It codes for CASSHEGVHTEAFF.